The 9 T cell receptor beta chains listed next were all sequenced from one sample in a study of T cell changes during pregnancy in multiple sclerosis. Only in-frame clones appear in the TCRdb table, and some are missing; sequencing was by immunoSEQ multiplex PCR. The sample lists roughly 61,000 clones; 90% to 95% were seen once. The specimen comprised peripheral blood, sampled after pregnancy. The receptors shown here come from a female donor with multiple sclerosis, enrolled in a pregnancy study.

V usage is TRBV28 and J usage is TRBJ2-2; no firm D call. V shed 2 bases and J shed 2 bases, with 9 bases lying between them. This CDR3 is 15 amino acids long. In germline, CDR1 is MDHEN, CDR2 SYDVKM. The CDR3: CASSLPTRNTGELFF. The CDR3 DNA reads TGTGCCAGCAGTTTACCCACACGAAACACCGGGGAGCTGTTTTTT.

This chain uses TRBV6-6 with TRBJ2-7, with 10 bases fitting TRBD2. V shed 6 bases and J 1 base; nucleotides not matched to a gene: 6. This CDR3 contains 15 residues. Germline CDR1 reads MNHNY; CDR2 reads SVGAGI (reference sequence). The CDR3 coding sequence is TGTGCCAGCAGCCGCCGGACTAGCGGTTCCTACGAGCAGTACTTC. Its translation: CASSRRTSGSYEQYF.

This chain joins TRBV2 and TRBJ1-4, with a weak D call TRBD1 (5 bases). Germline V gene sequence: CDR1 SNHLY, CDR2 FYNNEI. This CDR3 is built from 15 residues. Between the trimmed V and J ends, which lost 6 bases and 2 bases, there was a span of 13 bases. Written as DNA, the CDR3 is TGTGCCAGCAGGAAAGGGGAGGCGACTAATGAAAAACTGTTTTTT. Translated: CASRKGEATNEKLFF.

V and J are TRBV4-3 and TRBJ2-7; unclear D gene. This CDR3 contains 16 residues. Germline lookup yields CDR1 LGHNA and CDR2 YSLEER. V lost 0 bases, J lost 1 base, and 13 bases lay in between. The CDR3 region has the DNA TGCGCCAGCAGCCAAGAATTTCCCGGCAGGTCCTACGAGCAGTACTTC. Encoded protein: CASSQEFPGRSYEQYF.

The chain is built from TRBV7-9 and TRBJ2-5, with TRBD1 identical over 9 bases. In germline, CDR1 is SEHNR, CDR2 FQNEAQ (reference sequence). The length of the CDR3 is 14 residues. Trimming cost V 6 bases and J 3 bases; bases outside gene matches: 5. As DNA, the CDR3 is TGTGCCAGCAGAGGGCGGACAGGGGAAGAGACCCAGTACTTC. Translated, it gives CASRGRTGEETQYF.

The chain uses TRBV6-6 and TRBJ2-7; D is possibly TRBD2 (6 bases). V was cut by 7 bases and J by 3 bases, with 10 bases left in between. There are 12 residues in the CDR3. Germline CDR1 and CDR2: MNHNY and SVGAGI (reference sequence). The CDR3 loop reads CASTMGLYEQYF. In DNA, the CDR3 is TGTGCCAGCACAATGGGACTCTACGAGCAGTACTTC.

The chain links TRBV10-3 to TRBJ2-3; D possibly corresponds to TRBD2 (6 bases). Germline V CDR1 and CDR2: ENHRY, SYGVKD. With 7 bases removed from V and 1 base from J, the gap between germline ends came to 12 bases. The CDR3 runs to 14 residues. CDR3 sequence reads: CAIKGPGGTDTQYF. CDR3 in DNA: TGTGCCATCAAGGGCCCGGGAGGCACAGATACGCAGTATTTT.

The chain uses TRBV13 and TRBJ2-7; D uncertain. The CDR3 extends over 12 amino acids. Germline V gene sequence: CDR1 PRHDT, CDR2 FYEKMQ (reference sequence). The ends were cut back, 2 bases at V and 5 bases at J, with 7 bases in the middle. The CDR3 region is CASSLWADEQYF. The CDR3 DNA follows: TGTGCCAGCAGCTTATGGGCCGACGAGCAGTACTTC.

V is TRBV5-8 and J is TRBJ1-1, with 9 positions matching TRBD1. The germline gives CDR1 SGHTS, CDR2 YDEGEE. This CDR3 is 13 amino acids long. V lost 4 bases and J lost 5; bases outside the gene matches: 3. CDR3: CASSRDRETEAFF. Here the CDR3 DNA reads TGTGCCAGCAGCAGGGACAGGGAAACTGAAGCTTTCTTT.